These 3 T cell receptor beta chains came from one sample sequenced in a study of T cells in localized non-small cell lung cancer. Method: immunoSEQ multiplex PCR; TCRdb's copy keeps in-frame clones and lacks some. The repertoire has around 33,000 clones, about 80% of them found once; the top ten carry around 16%. The source material was peripheral blood, sampled before any cancer treatment. These receptor sequences come from a male donor at least 60 years old with stage III squamous cell lung carcinoma.

The chain employs TRBV7-2 and TRBJ2-3; D is unclear. Per the germline V gene, CDR1 is SGHTA and CDR2 is FQGNSA. Trimming stripped 2 bases from V and 3 bases from J, with 0 bases between. The CDR3 spans 11 residues. The chain's CDR3 is CASSLTDTQYF. The DNA for the CDR3 is TGTGCCAGCAGCTTAACAGATACGCAGTATTTT.

As DNA, the CDR3 is TGTGCCAGCAGCGTGGGACAGGGGGTTAACACTGAAGCTTTCTTT. Amino acids: CASSVGQGVNTEAFF. V gene TRBV11-3 combines with J gene TRBJ1-1; the match to TRBD1 covers 11 bases. Germline V lookup: CDR1 SGHNT, CDR2 YENEEA. The CDR3 spans 15 residues. V dropped 5 bases and J dropped 2; count of bases not matched to a gene: 4.

CDR3 sequence: CASSLGQMNTEAFF. The CDR3 region has the DNA TGTGCCAGCAGCTTAGGGCAGATGAACACTGAAGCTTTCTTT. The genes are TRBV7-2 and TRBJ1-1; D remains unclear. The CDR3 consists of 14 residues. Deletions cut 1 base from V and 0 bases from J, with 6 bases between. Germline V gene sequence: CDR1 SGHTA, CDR2 FQGNSA.